This T cell receptor beta chain was captured in a study of T cell responses to AZD1222 COVID-19 vaccine. This table comes from immunoSEQ multiplex PCR, and its TCRdb copy is limited to in-frame clones, with some not included. The sample carries over 50,000 clones, about four fifths recorded once. On this clone itself: Its antigen is currently unknown.

General study findings and limits: Repertoires in all cases were sampled only once the peak T cell response had passed. The donor group comprised mostly white British people and more females; the analysis possibly underestimated clonal diversity.

This CDR3 has 14 amino acids. Germline-derived CDR1 and CDR2 are MNHEY and SVGEGT. Trimming pared 4 bases from V and 7 bases from J, leaving 13 bases between. V is TRBV6-2 or TRBV6-3 and J is TRBJ1-4, with D unresolved. The sequence was obtained from an adult who received the AZD1222 COVID-19 vaccine. This specimen consisted of peripheral blood, obtained 28 days after the second AZD1222 dose. Here the CDR3 DNA reads TGTGCCAGCAGTTTCACTCCCGGAGTTGAAAAACTGTTTTTT. Translated, it gives CASSFTPGVEKLFF.